This is a list of T cell receptor beta chains from one sample in a study of cytomegalovirus exposure and HLA in healthy donors. The data were produced by immunoSEQ multiplex PCR, yet TCRdb's version contains in-frame clones alone and is incomplete. The sample includes more than 150,000 clones, approximately 84% of them seen just once. Sequences were obtained from PBMCs. The receptors originated from a woman aged 18-29 years in good health and CMV-seropositive. CDR3s include the opening cysteine and the closing phenylalanine or tryptophan. A D gene is named only where the DNA matches it firmly. Clone size is stated in some rows and not others, as once, few, many or a class when expanded.

d_gene	v_gene	j_gene	abundance	CDR3nt	CDR3aa
TRBD2	TRBV7-9	TRBJ2-1	NA	TGTGCCAGCAGCTTTGCCGGGACTAGCTATGAGCAGTTCTTC	CASSFAGTSYEQFF
TRBD1	TRBV2	TRBJ2-5	few	TGTGCCACGGCGGGTGGGGGAACAGGGGGCGGTGAGACCCAGTACTTC	CATAGGGTGGGETQYF
TRBD2	TRBV6-1	TRBJ2-3	once	TGTGCCAGCAGTGCCCACCGCGGGGGGGTGGTGGACACAGATACGCAGTATTTT	CASSAHRGGVVDTDTQYF
TRBD2	TRBV5-1	TRBJ2-3	NA	TGCGCCAGCAGCGTTAGCGGGGGGGCCGTCTCAGATACGCAGTATTTT	CASSVSGGAVSDTQYF
NA	TRBV28	TRBJ1-6	few	TGTGCCAGCAGTTTAGCGCAAGTGAATTCACCCCTCCACTTT	CASSLAQVNSPLHF
NA	TRBV6-5	TRBJ1-2	NA	TGTGCCAGCAGTCCAGGGGCCCATGGCTACACCTTC	CASSPGAHGYTF
NA	TRBV7-9	TRBJ2-5	NA	TGTGCCAGCAGCGGGGGCCAAATCGTCTTCCGAGGGGAGACCCAGTACTTC	CASSGGQIVFRGETQYF
NA	TRBV10-1	TRBJ2-3	NA	TGCGCCAGCAGTTCACAGGGCCGGGATACGCAGTATTTT	CASSSQGRDTQYF
TRBD2	TRBV4-1	TRBJ2-1	once	TGCGCCAGCAGACCCGACGGACTAGCGGGGCACAATGAGCAGTTCTTC	CASRPDGLAGHNEQFF
NA	TRBV5-1	TRBJ2-5	NA	TGCGCCAGCAGCTTGGCCTTGACTAGCCAAGAGACCCAGTACTTC	CASSLALTSQETQYF
NA	TRBV4-3	TRBJ2-7	NA	TGCGCCAGCAGCCAAGAAGGGGGGGCGTACGAGCAGTACTTC	CASSQEGGAYEQYF
TRBD2	TRBV29-1	TRBJ2-1	NA	TGCAGCGGTGCTAGCGGGGAGTACAATGAGCAGTTCTTC	CSGASGEYNEQFF
NA	TRBV6-1	TRBJ2-3	NA	TGTGCCAGCAGTGAAGCGGGGGGACGATCAGATACGCAGTATTTT	CASSEAGGRSDTQYF
TRBD1	TRBV4-2	TRBJ2-7	many	TGTGCCAGCAGCCAAGATGGGACAGCCCCCTCCTACGAGCAGTACTTC	CASSQDGTAPSYEQYF
NA	TRBV7-3	TRBJ1-6	NA	TGTGCCAGCAGCCTCCGACAGGAAACGGCCCTCCACTTT	CASSLRQETALHF
TRBD1	TRBV6-1	TRBJ1-2	NA	TGTGCCACCTTCGGACAGGGGAAAGCTAACTATGGCTACACCTTC	CATFGQGKANYGYTF
TRBD2	TRBV9	TRBJ2-3	NA	TGTGCCAGCACCCTTTCTAGCGGGGGGGCTGATACGCAGTATTTT	CASTLSSGGADTQYF
TRBD2	TRBV7-7	TRBJ2-1	few	TGTGCCAGCAGCTTAACCCCCTCCGGGGGGGCCGCAAATGAGCAGTTCTTC	CASSLTPSGGAANEQFF
TRBD2	TRBV11-2	TRBJ2-7	NA	TGTGCCAGCAGCTTAGCCCTCGCTAGCGGGGGGTTCTCCGAGCAGTACTTC	CASSLALASGGFSEQYF
NA	TRBV5-1	TRBJ2-3	NA	TGCGCCAGCAGCTTGGTAGCTAGCCGATTCACAGATACGCAGTATTTT	CASSLVASRFTDTQYF
TRBD2	TRBV7-6	TRBJ2-7	NA	TGTGCCAGCAGCTTAGGGGCAAGCGGGGGGCCCTTCCCCTACGAGCAGTACTTC	CASSLGASGGPFPYEQYF
TRBD1	TRBV9	TRBJ2-2	NA	TGTGCCAGCAGCGCGACCGGACAGGTCCCACCCGGGGAGCTGTTTTTT	CASSATGQVPPGELFF
NA	TRBV6-1	TRBJ2-5	NA	TGTGCCAGCAGCACCCATGGTCAGGCGGAGACCCAGTACTTC	CASSTHGQAETQYF
TRBD1	TRBV2	TRBJ2-7	NA	TGTGCCAGCAGTGAAGCGGCTCGGGGACAGAACTTCTACGAGCAGTACTTC	CASSEAARGQNFYEQYF
TRBD1	TRBV4-1	TRBJ1-1	once	TGCGCCAGCAGCCAGGAGGACAGGGGTGAAGCTTTCTTT	CASSQEDRGEAFF
TRBD2	TRBV7-9	TRBJ2-1	NA	TGTGCCAGCAGCTTAGCCACTAGCGGGGGGTCCTACAATGAGCAGTTCTTC	CASSLATSGGSYNEQFF
NA	TRBV19	TRBJ1-5	few	TGTGCCACGTCGTATGGGGGGATAGATCAGCCCCAGCATTTT	CATSYGGIDQPQHF
NA	TRBV28	TRBJ1-2	NA	TGTGCCAGCAGTTTCCTGACAGCCTACTATGGCTACACCTTC	CASSFLTAYYGYTF
NA	TRBV5-1	TRBJ2-5	NA	TGCGCCAGCAGCGAGGGACTTCTAGAGACCCAGTACTTC	CASSEGLLETQYF
NA	TRBV5-4	TRBJ1-2	once	TGTGCCAGCAGCTTGAACAGTAACTATGGCTACACCTTC	CASSLNSNYGYTF
TRBD2	TRBV19	TRBJ2-1	once	TGTGCCAGTAGTATAGTAAGGCTAGCGGGGGTCGATGAGCAGTTCTTC	CASSIVRLAGVDEQFF
NA	TRBV28	TRBJ2-7	once	TGTGCCAGCAGTAGACCACGGACGGACAGCTCCTACGAGCAGTACTTC	CASSRPRTDSSYEQYF
TRBD1	TRBV7-8	TRBJ1-6	NA	TGTGCCAGCAGCCCATGGACAGGGGGAGCCTCCTATAATTCACCCCTCCACTTT	CASSPWTGGASYNSPLHF
TRBD2	TRBV19	TRBJ2-7	NA	TGTGCCAGTACCCTTACCACGGGAGGGCGGAACTACGAGCAGTACTTC	CASTLTTGGRNYEQYF
TRBD1	TRBV19	TRBJ2-5	NA	TGTGCCAGTAGCCTTCCCGGACAGGGGGCTTGGGAGACCCAGTACTTC	CASSLPGQGAWETQYF
TRBD2	TRBV5-1	TRBJ2-3	NA	TGCGCCAGCAGCTTGAGCGGGGGGGCCACAGATACGCAGTATTTT	CASSLSGGATDTQYF
TRBD1	TRBV6-5	TRBJ1-5	NA	TGTGCCAGCAGTAACACAGGGGTGGGTCAGCCCCAGCATTTT	CASSNTGVGQPQHF
NA	TRBV20-1	TRBJ2-1	NA	TGCAGTGCTGCACCAGTTGGTGAGCAGTTCTTC	CSAAPVGEQFF
NA	TRBV5-1	TRBJ2-7	few	TGCGCCAGCAGCTTGCAGGGAACGGGAGTCTACGAGCAGTACTTC	CASSLQGTGVYEQYF
NA	TRBV5-1	TRBJ2-3	once	TGCGCCAGCAGCCCCGTTGGCGGGGACACAGATACGCAGTATTTT	CASSPVGGDTDTQYF
NA	TRBV20-1	TRBJ2-7	NA	TGCAGTGCTAGAATGGAGTACGAGCAGTACTTC	CSARMEYEQYF
TRBD1	TRBV2	TRBJ1-5	once	TGTGCCAGCATCATGGACAGGCGTAGCAATCAGCCCCAGCATTTT	CASIMDRRSNQPQHF
NA	TRBV10-2	TRBJ1-6	NA	TGCGCCAGCAGTTCCTCAGGGAAAGCAGGATCACCCCTCCACTTT	CASSSSGKAGSPLHF
NA	TRBV2	TRBJ2-7	NA	TGTGCCAGCAGTGGTCTCAGGGACTACGAGCAGTACTTC	CASSGLRDYEQYF
NA	TRBV9	TRBJ2-7	NA	TGTGCCAGCAGCGATACAGGCTACGAGCAGTACTTC	CASSDTGYEQYF
NA	TRBV6-5	TRBJ1-4	once	TGTGCCAGCAGTAGGCGCAGAGGAGCTGGGGAAAAACTGTTTTTT	CASSRRRGAGEKLFF
TRBD2	TRBV7-2	TRBJ2-3	NA	TGTGCCAGCAGCTTAGCAGGACTAGCGGTCACAGATACGCAGTATTTT	CASSLAGLAVTDTQYF
NA	TRBV18	TRBJ2-2	NA	TGTGCCAGCTCGAACAGGGACACCGGGGAGCTGTTTTTT	CASSNRDTGELFF
NA	TRBV4-1	TRBJ1-5	NA	TGCGCCAGCAGCCAAGTGCTGGGCCAGCCCCAGCATTTT	CASSQVLGQPQHF
NA	TRBV7-2	TRBJ2-3	NA	TGTGCCAGCAGCCCGACAGTAGTCACAGATACGCAGTATTTT	CASSPTVVTDTQYF
TRBD1	TRBV15	TRBJ1-5	NA	TGTGCCACCAGCAGACTTGACAGGGGTGGCAATCAGCCCCAGCATTTT	CATSRLDRGGNQPQHF
NA	TRBV12-5	TRBJ2-2	few	TGTGCTAGTCGGCAGGGGATTGTCGGGGAGCTGTTTTTT	CASRQGIVGELFF
TRBD1	TRBV15	TRBJ1-2	NA	TGTGCCACCAGCAGAGGGGGTCAGGGGGTCTGGTATGGCTACACCTTC	CATSRGGQGVWYGYTF
NA	TRBV9	TRBJ1-3	NA	TGTGCCAGCAGCGCCCAGGTGGGGGACTACTCTGGAAACACCATATATTTT	CASSAQVGDYSGNTIYF
NA	TRBV5-1	TRBJ2-5	few	TGCGCCAGCAGCTCAACACAGACCCAGTACTTC	CASSSTQTQYF
TRBD2	TRBV29-1	TRBJ2-5	NA	TGCAGCGTTGATTCCGGGAGGGTAGAGACCCAGTACTTC	CSVDSGRVETQYF
NA	TRBV9	TRBJ1-5	NA	TGTGCCAGCAGCGTAGAGGGGTTTCAGCCCCAGCATTTT	CASSVEGFQPQHF